Reported below is one TCR beta chain. The record originates from a study of cytomegalovirus exposure and HLA in healthy donors. Germline CDR1 reads SGHTA; CDR2 reads FQGNSA. Between the trimmed V and J ends, which lost 3 bases and 4 bases, there was a span of 13 bases. The CDR3 covers 14 residues. This PCR relied on a set of 60 Vbeta primers and 13 Jbeta primers. TCRdb keeps only in-frame clones here, not all; method: immunoSEQ multiplex PCR. In the table there are around 94,000 clones, 60% to 80% of which are singletons. The sequencing sample was made of PBMCs. This chain links TRBV7-2 with TRBJ2-7; the D gene is possibly TRBD1 (6 bases). This receptor was taken from a woman aged 55-70 years in good health and CMV-seropositive. The CDR3 is CASSFRDTTYEQYF. The CDR3 nucleotides are TGTGCCAGCAGCTTTCGGGACACCACGTACGAGCAGTACTTC.